This T cell receptor beta chain was profiled in a study of CXCR3-negative and CXCR3-positive naive CD8 T cells. UMI-tagged TRB cDNA libraries were built via 5' RACE. TCRdb reprocessed the 5' RACE reads, with one entry per CDR3 protein and no DNA. Its clone listing holds 130,000 to 150,000 distinct CDR3 sequences. To note about this clonotype: Its antigen is still unknown.

Those CD8+ T cells considered naive were CD45RO-CCR7+CD27+CD95-. General observations from the study: When CXCR3-positive naive cells were set against CXCR3-negative naive cells, the former had more hydrophobic TRB CDR3s.

Germline V gene data show CDR1 as MNHNY and CDR2 as SVGAGI (reference sequence). The CDR3 loop spans 13 amino acids. The V call is TRBV6-6, the J call TRBJ1-5; lacking DNA, the TRBD1 call made by TCRdb goes unchecked. This receptor was obtained from a human donor in good health. Some clones in this sample may be carry-over from other donors' samples. The sequencing input was naive CXCR3+ CD8+ T cells from blood. Sample subset: CD45RO-CCR7+CD27+CD95- naive CD8+ T cells expressing CXCR3 (TNR3+). The CDR3 region is CASRDRGNQPQHF.